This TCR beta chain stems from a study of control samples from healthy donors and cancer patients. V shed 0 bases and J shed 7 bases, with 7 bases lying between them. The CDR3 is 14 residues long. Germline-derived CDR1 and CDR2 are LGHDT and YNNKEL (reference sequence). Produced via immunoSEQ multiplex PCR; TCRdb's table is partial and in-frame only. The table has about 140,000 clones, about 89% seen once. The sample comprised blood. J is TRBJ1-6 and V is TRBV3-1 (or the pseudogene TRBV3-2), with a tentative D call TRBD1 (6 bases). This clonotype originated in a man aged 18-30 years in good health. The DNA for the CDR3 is TGTGCCAGCAGCCAAGATGACAGGAATTCACCCCTCCACTTT. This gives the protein CASSQDDRNSPLHF.